The clone carrying this TCR beta chain was counted only a few times. This sample was included in a study of low-dose radiotherapy and immunotherapy resistance in tumors. Gene-specific TRAV and TRBV primers were used for first-strand cDNA, covering alpha and beta chains. Over 20 PCR cycles, TCRs were amplified from a constant-region primer and V-primer adapter. Each CDR3 protein gets one entry after TCRdb re-called the reads with MiXCR. The data contain 70,000 to 90,000 distinct CDR3 sequences, 15% to 20% of them seen just once; the ten biggest clones take up less than 3%. Germline V gene lookup returns CDR1 MNHNS and CDR2 SASEGT. The V and J ends lost 0 bases and 8 bases respectively, with 9 bases between them. CDR3 length: 13 residues. As for time point: before trial treatment.

Sequenced material: PBMCs, taken before treatment. The clonotype originates from a male donor with prostate cancer. This rearrangement joins TRBV6-1 to TRBJ2-3; a possible D gene is TRBD1 (5 bases). The CDR3: CASSEASRATQYF. In nucleotides, the CDR3 is TGTGCCAGCAGTGAAGCATCCAGGGCTACGCAGTATTTT.